This TCR beta chain was sequenced for a study of T cell repertoires in cytomegalovirus infection. CDR3 length equals 13 residues. CDR1 is LGHNA, CDR2 YSLEER, per germline. V was pared by 2 bases and J by 4 bases, with 1 base of the junction left unmatched. Each CDR3 protein is one row after TCRdb ran MiXCR on the reads. The data contain under 450,000 distinct CDR3 sequences, about 35% of them singletons. About this clonotype itself: Its antigen is as yet unknown.

The sequence was obtained from a human donor in good health (CMV status not recorded). Some clones in this sample may be carry-over from other donors' samples. The gene calls are TRBV4-3 and TRBJ2-7; TRBD2 agrees at 8 bases. The sample consisted of cultured PBMCs, taken from culture after CMV antigen stimulation. In nucleotides, the CDR3 is TGCGCCAGCAGCCAAAGCGGGGGATACGAGCAGTACTTC. This codes for CASSQSGGYEQYF.